Listed below are T cell receptor beta chains from one sample, sequenced in a study of blood T cell repertoires in COVID-19. Data came from immunoSEQ multiplex PCR; TCRdb stores just in-frame clones and leaves some out. This table has some 360,000 clones, 89% appearing once. Sample: peripheral blood. The receptor source for this set is a woman aged 55-69 years with COVID-19, enrolled during active disease. Both conserved end residues are part of each CDR3. Fields, in order: clone size, D gene, J gene, V gene, CDR3 protein, CDR3 DNA. A D gene is named only where the DNA matches it firmly. Some rows have no size entry. The others give once, few or many, or a class for an expanded clone.

few	TRBD1	TRBJ1-6	TRBV4-1	CASSQLRTGLRGSPLHF	TGCGCCAGCAGCCAACTTCGGACAGGGCTGCGTGGTTCACCCCTCCACTTT
.	.	TRBJ1-2	TRBV12-3/TRBV12-4	CASRTQATGGYTF	TGTGCCAGCAGGACACAGGCCACAGGGGGCTACACCTTC
.	.	TRBJ2-7	TRBV30	CAWTPFARPPYF	TGTGCCTGGACCCCCTTTGCGCGCCCCCCGTACTTC
.	.	TRBJ1-5	TRBV2	CASTGGQRNQPQHF	TGTGCCAGCACCGGAGGGCAGCGCAATCAGCCCCAGCATTTT
.	TRBD1	TRBJ1-1	TRBV7-3	CASSSNRGNTEAFF	TGTGCCAGCAGCTCCAACAGGGGAAACACTGAAGCTTTCTTT
.	.	TRBJ1-5	TRBV5-5	CASSLDGPRGNQPQHF	TGTGCCAGCAGCTTGGATGGGCCGAGGGGCAATCAGCCCCAGCATTTT
few	TRBD1	TRBJ2-7	TRBV7-9	CASSPGQATVYEQYF	TGTGCCAGCAGCCCGGGACAGGCAACAGTCTACGAGCAGTACTTC
.	TRBD1	TRBJ1-3	TRBV5-1	CASSFRTGGNTIYF	TGCGCCAGCAGCTTCCGGACAGGGGGCAACACCATATATTTT
once	.	TRBJ1-6	TRBV18	CASSRDNRISPLHF	TGTGCCAGCTCACGGGACAACCGGATTTCACCCCTCCACTTT
.	TRBD2	TRBJ2-5	TRBV5-4	CASSLGSGTSGGETQYF	TGTGCCAGCAGCTTGGGCTCCGGGACTAGCGGGGGAGAGACCCAGTACTTC
.	TRBD1	TRBJ1-2	TRBV7-9	CASSTQGALNYGYTF	TGTGCCAGCAGCACCCAGGGGGCCCTTAACTATGGCTACACCTTC
once	TRBD2	TRBJ2-5	TRBV3-1/TRBV3-2	CASSQAAAGETQYF	TGTGCCAGCAGCCAAGCAGCAGCGGGGGAGACCCAGTACTTC
.	TRBD1	TRBJ1-1	TRBV18	CASSLIYRDRGRRGEAFF	TGTGCCAGCTCATTGATCTACCGGGACAGGGGGCGCCGGGGTGAAGCTTTCTTT
.	.	TRBJ1-6	TRBV6-5	CASIGVYNSPLHF	TGTGCCAGCATCGGGGTCTATAATTCACCCCTCCACTTT
.	.	TRBJ1-2	TRBV7-9	CASSAEDGYTF	TGTGCCAGCAGCGCGGAGGATGGCTACACCTTC
.	.	TRBJ2-7	TRBV27	CASRDLRGRYEQYF	TGTGCCAGCAGGGACCTCAGGGGGAGGTACGAGCAGTACTTC
.	.	TRBJ1-5	TRBV19	CASSMGRVGNQPQHF	TGTGCCAGTAGTATGGGCAGGGTCGGGAATCAGCCCCAGCATTTT
few	.	TRBJ1-2	TRBV4-1	CASSQVLFGDGPYGYTF	TGCGCCAGCAGCCAAGTGCTTTTCGGAGATGGTCCCTATGGCTACACCTTC
.	TRBD1	TRBJ2-7	TRBV7-3	CASSLDRGQVQYF	TGTGCCAGCAGCTTAGACAGGGGCCAGGTGCAGTACTTC
.	TRBD2	TRBJ2-3	TRBV18	CASSPIAGGSTDTQYF	TGTGCCAGCTCTCCTATAGCGGGCGGGAGCACAGATACGCAGTATTTT
.	TRBD1	TRBJ1-2	TRBV2	CASRTDRALDGYTF	TGTGCCAGCAGGACGGACAGGGCCCTGGATGGCTACACCTTC
.	.	TRBJ2-2	TRBV29-1	CSVEGDRWNTGELFF	TGCAGCGTTGAAGGTGACAGGTGGAACACCGGGGAGCTGTTTTTT
.	TRBD1	TRBJ1-2	TRBV6-5	CASSRQGGGNGYTF	TGTGCCAGCAGCCGACAGGGGGGAGGCAATGGCTACACCTTC
.	.	TRBJ1-4	TRBV30	CAWGGGLDGQSLEKLFF	TGTGCCTGGGGGGGAGGCTTAGACGGCCAAAGCCTAGAAAAACTGTTTTTT
.	.	TRBJ1-1	TRBV19	CASLSGSTEAFF	TGTGCCAGTTTGTCGGGGAGCACTGAAGCTTTCTTT
.	.	TRBJ1-1	TRBV28	CATNRNTEAFF	TGTGCGACAAATAGAAACACTGAAGCTTTCTTT
few	.	TRBJ2-2	TRBV2	CASSDGWERYSNTGELFF	TGTGCCAGCAGTGATGGTTGGGAGCGGTATTCGAACACCGGGGAGCTGTTTTTT
.	.	TRBJ1-4	TRBV14	CASSPSGALEKLFF	TGTGCCAGCAGCCCATCGGGAGCCCTTGAAAAACTGTTTTTT
.	.	TRBJ1-1	TRBV5-1	CASSSEGTEAFF	TGCGCCAGCAGCTCGGAGGGAACTGAAGCTTTCTTT
.	TRBD1	TRBJ1-6	TRBV2	CASGPGTGISPLHF	TGTGCCAGCGGACCCGGGACAGGGATTTCACCCCTCCACTTT
once	.	TRBJ1-1	TRBV20-1	CSASRGGMNTEAFF	TGCAGTGCTAGTCGGGGAGGGATGAACACTGAAGCTTTCTTT
.	TRBD1	TRBJ1-2	TRBV28	CASSFPTGGYYGYTF	TGTGCCAGCAGTTTCCCGACAGGGGGCTACTATGGCTACACCTTC
.	.	TRBJ2-7	TRBV7-6	CASSTRPDSEQYF	TGTGCCAGCAGCACTCGTCCGGACAGCGAGCAGTACTTC
.	.	TRBJ1-4	TRBV6-1	CASSELDRSRGKLFF	TGTGCCAGCAGTGAATTGGACAGATCTCGAGGAAAACTGTTTTTT
.	TRBD2	TRBJ2-7	TRBV6-5	CASSSTSGGYEQYF	TGTGCCAGCAGTTCGACGTCGGGGGGCTACGAGCAGTACTTC
.	.	TRBJ2-7	TRBV6-2/TRBV6-3	CASSPNYEQYF	TGTGCCAGCAGTCCAAACTACGAGCAGTACTTC
.	.	TRBJ1-2	TRBV9	CASSTLGTSNYGYTF	TGTGCCAGCAGCACCCTCGGGACTTCCAACTATGGCTACACCTTC
.	.	TRBJ2-1	TRBV30	CAWSPGTTEQFF	TGTGCCTGGAGTCCCGGGACAACTGAGCAGTTCTTC
.	.	TRBJ1-2	TRBV6-1	CASSEANRERGGYTF	TGTGCCAGCAGTGAAGCTAACAGGGAACGAGGCGGCTACACCTTC
.	TRBD1	TRBJ1-1	TRBV18	CASSPQRDRGSERAMNTEAFF	TGTGCCAGCTCACCACAGAGGGACAGGGGCTCCGAGCGTGCCATGAACACTGAAGCTTTCTTT
.	.	TRBJ1-1	TRBV12-3/TRBV12-4	CASRERAHEAFF	TGTGCCAGCAGGGAGAGGGCGCATGAAGCTTTCTTT
.	.	TRBJ1-1	TRBV5-6	CASSTLVLNTEAFF	TGTGCCAGCAGCACCCTAGTCCTGAACACTGAAGCTTTCTTT
.	.	TRBJ1-4	TRBV6-5	CAILRAGEEKLFF	TGTGCCATCCTTAGGGCAGGGGAGGAAAAACTGTTTTTT
.	.	TRBJ1-2	TRBV7-8	CASSLARDYGYTF	TGTGCCAGCAGCTTAGCGCGGGACTATGGCTACACCTTC
.	TRBD1	TRBJ1-1	TRBV10-2	CAGRDSNTEAFF	TGCGCCGGCCGGGACAGCAACACTGAAGCTTTCTTT
.	.	TRBJ1-3	TRBV6-6	CASTQSGSGNTIYF	TGTGCCAGCACCCAGTCTGGCTCTGGAAACACCATATATTTT
few	.	TRBJ1-5	TRBV2	CASSYSDRTNQPQHF	TGTGCCAGCAGTTACTCCGACAGGACCAATCAGCCCCAGCATTTT
.	.	TRBJ1-1	TRBV9	CASSDSRLGGTEAFF	TGTGCCAGCAGCGACTCCCGGTTAGGGGGCACTGAAGCTTTCTTT
few	TRBD2	TRBJ2-1	TRBV2	CASSRGGLSYNEQFF	TGTGCCAGCAGCCGCGGGGGGCTATCCTACAATGAGCAGTTCTTC
few	TRBD1	TRBJ1-3	TRBV7-9	CASSGQGGGNTIYF	TGTGCCAGCAGCGGACAGGGTGGCGGAAACACCATATATTTT
.	.	TRBJ1-1	TRBV12-3/TRBV12-4	CASKQSGPTEAFF	TGTGCCAGCAAACAGTCCGGCCCCACTGAAGCTTTCTTT
.	.	TRBJ1-5	TRBV6-6	CASSLGGSNQPQHF	TGTGCCAGCAGCTTGGGAGGAAGCAATCAGCCCCAGCATTTT
once	.	TRBJ1-2	TRBV7-9	CASSFLSKANYGYTF	TGTGCCAGCAGCTTCCTATCCAAAGCTAACTATGGCTACACCTTC
.	TRBD1	TRBJ1-5	TRBV7-2	CASSLRQGGDQPQHF	TGTGCCAGCAGCTTGAGACAGGGGGGGGATCAGCCCCAGCATTTT
.	.	TRBJ1-2	TRBV19	CASSTRMGGYTF	TGTGCCAGTAGTACGAGGATGGGTGGCTACACCTTC
once	.	TRBJ2-5	TRBV6-6	CASKLQGAGTQYF	TGTGCCAGCAAACTACAGGGAGCAGGGACCCAGTACTTC
.	.	TRBJ1-4	TRBV5-5	CASSRRDSSTNEKLFF	TGTGCCAGCAGCAGGAGGGACTCCTCAACTAATGAAAAACTGTTTTTT
.	TRBD1	TRBJ1-1	TRBV9	CASSVGGWTGLSGEPEAFF	TGTGCCAGCAGCGTAGGCGGCTGGACAGGGCTAAGCGGGGAGCCTGAAGCTTTCTTT
few	.	TRBJ1-5	TRBV18	CASASGDQPQHF	TGTGCCAGCGCATCCGGGGATCAGCCCCAGCATTTT